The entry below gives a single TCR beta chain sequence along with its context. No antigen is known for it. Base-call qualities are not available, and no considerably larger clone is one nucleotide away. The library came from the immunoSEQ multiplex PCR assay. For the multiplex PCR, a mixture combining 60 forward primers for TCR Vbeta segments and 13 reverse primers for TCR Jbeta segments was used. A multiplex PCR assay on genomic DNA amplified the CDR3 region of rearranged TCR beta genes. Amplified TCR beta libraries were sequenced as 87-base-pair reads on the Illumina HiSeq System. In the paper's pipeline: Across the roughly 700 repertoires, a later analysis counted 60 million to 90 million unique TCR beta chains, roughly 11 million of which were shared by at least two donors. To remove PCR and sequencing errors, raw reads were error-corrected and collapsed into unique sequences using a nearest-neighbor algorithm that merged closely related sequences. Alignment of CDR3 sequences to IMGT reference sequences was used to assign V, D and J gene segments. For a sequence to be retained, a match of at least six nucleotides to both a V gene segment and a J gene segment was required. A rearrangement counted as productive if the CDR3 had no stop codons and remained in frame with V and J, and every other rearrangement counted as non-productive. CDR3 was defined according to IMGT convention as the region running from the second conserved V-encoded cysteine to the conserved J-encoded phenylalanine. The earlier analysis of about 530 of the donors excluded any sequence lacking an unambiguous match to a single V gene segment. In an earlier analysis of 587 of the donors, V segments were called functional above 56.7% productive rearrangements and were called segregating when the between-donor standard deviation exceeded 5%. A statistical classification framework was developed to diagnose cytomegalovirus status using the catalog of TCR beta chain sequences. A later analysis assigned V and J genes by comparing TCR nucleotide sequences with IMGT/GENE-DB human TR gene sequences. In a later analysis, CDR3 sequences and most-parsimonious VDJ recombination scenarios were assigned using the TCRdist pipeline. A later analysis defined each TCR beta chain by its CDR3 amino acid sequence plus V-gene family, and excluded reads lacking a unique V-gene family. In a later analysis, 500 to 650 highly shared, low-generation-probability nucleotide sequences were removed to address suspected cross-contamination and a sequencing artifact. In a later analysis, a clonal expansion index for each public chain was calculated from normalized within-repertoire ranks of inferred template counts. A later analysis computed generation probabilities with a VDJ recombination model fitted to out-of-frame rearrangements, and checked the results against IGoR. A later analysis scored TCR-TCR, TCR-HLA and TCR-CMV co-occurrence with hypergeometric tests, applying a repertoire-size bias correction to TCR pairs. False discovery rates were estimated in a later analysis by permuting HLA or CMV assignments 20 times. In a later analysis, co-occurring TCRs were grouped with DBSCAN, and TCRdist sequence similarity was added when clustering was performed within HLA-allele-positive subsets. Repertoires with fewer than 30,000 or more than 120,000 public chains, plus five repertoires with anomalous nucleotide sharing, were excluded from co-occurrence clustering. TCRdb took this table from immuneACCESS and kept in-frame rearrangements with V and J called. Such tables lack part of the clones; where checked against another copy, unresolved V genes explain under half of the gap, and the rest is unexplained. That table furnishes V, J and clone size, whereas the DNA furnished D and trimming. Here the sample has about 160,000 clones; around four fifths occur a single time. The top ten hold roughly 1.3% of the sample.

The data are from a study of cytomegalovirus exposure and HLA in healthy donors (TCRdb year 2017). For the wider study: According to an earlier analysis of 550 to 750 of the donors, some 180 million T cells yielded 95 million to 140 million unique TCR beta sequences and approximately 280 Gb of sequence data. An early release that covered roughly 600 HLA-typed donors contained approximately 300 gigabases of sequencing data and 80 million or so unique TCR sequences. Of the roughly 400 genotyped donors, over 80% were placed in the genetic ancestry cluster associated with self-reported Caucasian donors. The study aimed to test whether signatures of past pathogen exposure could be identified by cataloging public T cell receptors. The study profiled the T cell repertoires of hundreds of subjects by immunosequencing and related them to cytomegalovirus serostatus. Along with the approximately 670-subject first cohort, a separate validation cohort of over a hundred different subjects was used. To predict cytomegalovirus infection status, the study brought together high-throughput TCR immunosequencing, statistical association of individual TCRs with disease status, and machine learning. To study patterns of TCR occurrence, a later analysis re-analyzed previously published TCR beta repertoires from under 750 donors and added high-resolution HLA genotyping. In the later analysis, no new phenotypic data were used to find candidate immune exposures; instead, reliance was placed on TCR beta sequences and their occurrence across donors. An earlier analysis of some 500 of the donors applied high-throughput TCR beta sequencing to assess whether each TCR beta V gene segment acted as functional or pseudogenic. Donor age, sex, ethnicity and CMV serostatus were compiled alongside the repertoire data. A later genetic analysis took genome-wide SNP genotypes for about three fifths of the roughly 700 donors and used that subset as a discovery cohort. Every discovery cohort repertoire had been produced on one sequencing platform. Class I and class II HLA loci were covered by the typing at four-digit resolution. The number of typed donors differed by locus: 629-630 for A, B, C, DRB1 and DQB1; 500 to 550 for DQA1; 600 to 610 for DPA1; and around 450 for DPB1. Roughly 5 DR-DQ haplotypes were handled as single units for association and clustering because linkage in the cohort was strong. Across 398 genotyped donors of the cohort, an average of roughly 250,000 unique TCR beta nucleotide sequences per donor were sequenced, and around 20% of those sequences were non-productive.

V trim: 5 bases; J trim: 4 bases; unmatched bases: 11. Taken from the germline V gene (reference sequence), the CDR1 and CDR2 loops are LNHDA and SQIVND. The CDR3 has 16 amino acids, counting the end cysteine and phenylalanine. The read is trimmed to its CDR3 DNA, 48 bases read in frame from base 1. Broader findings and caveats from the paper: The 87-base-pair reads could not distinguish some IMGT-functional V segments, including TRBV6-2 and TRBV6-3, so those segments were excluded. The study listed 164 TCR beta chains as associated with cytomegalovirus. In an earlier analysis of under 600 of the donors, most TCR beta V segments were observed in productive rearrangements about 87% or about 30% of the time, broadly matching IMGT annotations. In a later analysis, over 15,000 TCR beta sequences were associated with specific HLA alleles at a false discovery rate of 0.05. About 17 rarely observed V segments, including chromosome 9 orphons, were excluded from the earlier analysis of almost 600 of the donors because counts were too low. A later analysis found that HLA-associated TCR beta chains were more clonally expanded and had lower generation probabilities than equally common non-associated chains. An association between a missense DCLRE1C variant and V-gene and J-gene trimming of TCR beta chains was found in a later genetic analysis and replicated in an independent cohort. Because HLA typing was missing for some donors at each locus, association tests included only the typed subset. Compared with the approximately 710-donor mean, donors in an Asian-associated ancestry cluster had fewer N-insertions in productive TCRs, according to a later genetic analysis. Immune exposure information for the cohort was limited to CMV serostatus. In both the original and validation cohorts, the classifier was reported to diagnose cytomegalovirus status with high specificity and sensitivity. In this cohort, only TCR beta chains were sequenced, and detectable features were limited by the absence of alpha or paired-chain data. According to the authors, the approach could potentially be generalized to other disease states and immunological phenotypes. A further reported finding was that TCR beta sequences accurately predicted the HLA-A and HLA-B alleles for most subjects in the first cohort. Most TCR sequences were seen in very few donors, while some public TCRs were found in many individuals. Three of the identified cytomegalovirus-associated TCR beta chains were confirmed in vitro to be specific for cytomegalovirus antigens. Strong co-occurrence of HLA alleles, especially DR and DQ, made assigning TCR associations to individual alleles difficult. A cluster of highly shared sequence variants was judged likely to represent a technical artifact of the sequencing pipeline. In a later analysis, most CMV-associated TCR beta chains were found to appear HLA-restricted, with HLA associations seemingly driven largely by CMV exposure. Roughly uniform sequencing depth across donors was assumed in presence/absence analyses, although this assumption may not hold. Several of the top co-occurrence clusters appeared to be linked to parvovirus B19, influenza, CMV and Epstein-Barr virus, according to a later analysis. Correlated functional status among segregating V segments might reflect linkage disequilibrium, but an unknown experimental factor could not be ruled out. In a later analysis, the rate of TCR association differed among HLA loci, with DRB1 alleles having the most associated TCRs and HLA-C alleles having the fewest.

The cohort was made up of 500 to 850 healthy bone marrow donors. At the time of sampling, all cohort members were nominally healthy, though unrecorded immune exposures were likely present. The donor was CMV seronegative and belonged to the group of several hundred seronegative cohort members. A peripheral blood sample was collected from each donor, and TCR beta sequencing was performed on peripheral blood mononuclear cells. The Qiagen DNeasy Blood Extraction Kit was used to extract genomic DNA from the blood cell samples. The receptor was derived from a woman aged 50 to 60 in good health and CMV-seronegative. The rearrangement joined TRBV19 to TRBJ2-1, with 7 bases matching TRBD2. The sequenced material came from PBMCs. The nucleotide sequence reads TGTGCCAGTAGTCCTTTGGGAGGGCATCTTTACAATGAGCAGTTCTTC. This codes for CASSPLGGHLYNEQFF.